This T cell receptor beta chain was captured in a study of shared clonotypes between healthy human individuals. The repertoire was sequenced with immunoSEQ multiplex PCR; TCRdb's copy has only in-frame clones and lacks some. The sample yields approximately 2.5 million clones, approximately 92% seen once. CDR1 and CDR2 from the germline V gene are GTSNPN and SVGIG (reference sequence). The CDR3 has 13 residues. The V end was cut by 0 bases, the J end by 4 bases, with 7 bases between. Each of the donors was a healthy adult who was HIV-negative and had not had a recent acute infection or vaccination. The rearrangement joins TRBV30 to TRBJ1-5; D gene ambiguous. Sequenced material: naive CD4+ T cells sorted from blood. Regarding subset: CD45RA+ positively selected. The receptor was derived from a man aged 18-30 years in good health. CDR3 sequence (DNA): TGTGCCTGGAGTGTGACCGAGAATCAGCCCCAGCATTTT. Amino acid sequence: CAWSVTENQPQHF.